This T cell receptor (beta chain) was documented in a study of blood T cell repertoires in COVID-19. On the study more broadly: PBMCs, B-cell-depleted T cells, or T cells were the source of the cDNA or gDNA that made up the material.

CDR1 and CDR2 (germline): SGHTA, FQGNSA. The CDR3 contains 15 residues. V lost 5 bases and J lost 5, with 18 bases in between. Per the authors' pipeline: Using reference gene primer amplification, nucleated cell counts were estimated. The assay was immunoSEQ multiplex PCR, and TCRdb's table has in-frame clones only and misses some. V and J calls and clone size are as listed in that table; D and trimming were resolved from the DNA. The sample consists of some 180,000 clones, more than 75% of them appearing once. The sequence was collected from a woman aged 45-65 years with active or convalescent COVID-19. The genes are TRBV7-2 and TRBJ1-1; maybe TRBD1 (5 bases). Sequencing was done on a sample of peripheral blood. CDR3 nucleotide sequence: TGTGCCAGCAGCCCCCAGGCAGGGATGGGAACTGAAGCTTTCTTT. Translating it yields CASSPQAGMGTEAFF. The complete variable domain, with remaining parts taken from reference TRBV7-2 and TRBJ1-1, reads GAGVSQSPSNKVTEKGKDVELRCDPISGHTALYWYRQSLGQGLEFLIYFQGNSAPDKSGLPSDRFSAERTGGSVSTLTIQRTQQEDSAVYLCASSPQAGMGTEAFFGQGTRLTVV.